This TCR beta chain was sequenced during a study of T cells after yellow fever vaccination. Study-wide context: When fractions had low cell numbers, they were prepared with SMART-Seq v4 Ultra Low Input.

Template switching with 5'RACE generated the TCR cDNA and added a universal primer site and UMIs. TCRdb analysed the 5' RACE reads with MiXCR anew, one entry per CDR3 protein. The sample lists about 220,000 distinct CDR3 sequences; approximately 3% were seen once. This CDR3 has 14 residues. V shed 6 bases and J shed 0 bases, with 11 bases lying between them. Germline V gives CDR1 SNHLY, CDR2 FYNNEI. Points from the study as a whole: Most primary-vaccination clones recurred post-booster (around 95% CD4, about 87% CD8). Clonotypes found in both CD4 and CD8 compartments made up a small share.

About this clonotype: Its antigen is not known.

The sequence was collected from a man between 18 and 35 years old who received the YFV17D yellow fever vaccine. The chain is built from TRBV2 and TRBJ1-2; D remains unclear. Material: CD4+ T cells sorted from PBMCs, obtained 10 days after the yellow fever booster vaccination. The CDR3 protein is CASRADLTNYGYTF. The CDR3 nucleotides are TGTGCCAGCAGAGCAGATCTCACTAACTATGGCTACACCTTC.